A selection of T cell receptor beta chains follows, all from one sample in a study of beta chain features in type 1 diabetes. Data came from immunoSEQ multiplex PCR; TCRdb stores just in-frame clones and leaves some out. The profile covers 150,000 to 200,000 clones, with approximately 13% appearing a single time and about 0.59% taken by the ten largest. The sequenced material came from central memory CD4+ T cells from blood. These TCRs come from a woman in her late teens or twenties in good health. The CDR3 runs from the conserved cysteine through the conserved F or W. The order of the fields is J gene, D gene, clone size, V gene, CDR3 protein, CDR3 DNA. The D gene is left open where the match is weak. Clone size is stated in some rows and not others, as once, few, many or a class when expanded.

TRBJ2-5 TRBD2 few TRBV7-2 CASSFSPSGSRETQYF TGTGCCAGCAGCTTTAGTCCTAGCGGGAGTAGGGAGACCCAGTACTTC
TRBJ2-3 TRBD1 NA TRBV28 CASRLGQALSHTDTQYF TGTGCCAGCAGACTCGGACAGGCGCTGTCCCACACAGATACGCAGTATTTT
TRBJ2-1 TRBD2 NA TRBV7-9 CASSLLAGRTEQFF TGTGCCAGCAGCTTACTAGCGGGGAGAACTGAGCAGTTCTTC
TRBJ2-7 TRBD1 few TRBV5-1 CASSPTGSNSYEQYF TGCGCCAGCAGCCCGACAGGGAGTAACTCCTACGAGCAGTACTTC
TRBJ2-7 TRBD2 few TRBV19 CASSVGLAGVEQYF TGTGCCAGTAGCGTTGGACTAGCGGGGGTCGAGCAGTACTTC
TRBJ1-4 TRBD1 few TRBV5-1 CASSTNRGSNEKLFF TGCGCCAGCAGCACGAACAGGGGAAGTAATGAAAAACTGTTTTTT
TRBJ2-7 NA many TRBV27 CASSRDLGPWQQYF TGTGCCAGCAGTAGAGACTTGGGGCCCTGGCAGCAGTACTTC
TRBJ2-1 TRBD1 few TRBV23-1 CASSQFVGGEMDNEQFF TGCGCCAGCAGTCAATTTGTAGGGGGCGAAATGGACAATGAGCAGTTCTTC
TRBJ1-1 NA NA TRBV28 CASSSQSGSPNTEAFF TGTGCCAGCAGTTCACAGTCAGGGTCGCCGAACACTGAAGCTTTCTTT
TRBJ2-1 TRBD2 few TRBV28 CASSSAGSSYNEQFF TGTGCCAGCAGCTCAGCGGGGAGCTCCTACAATGAGCAGTTCTTC
TRBJ1-3 NA few TRBV30 CAWTALGGTRNTIYF TGTGCCTGGACGGCCCTCGGAGGAACGCGAAACACCATATATTTT
TRBJ2-1 NA NA TRBV6-5 CASSYRLQGEQFF TGTGCCAGCAGTTACCGATTGCAGGGGGAGCAGTTCTTC
TRBJ2-1 NA NA TRBV4-2 CASSQVNSNEQFF TGTGCCAGCAGCCAAGTTAACAGCAATGAGCAGTTCTTC
TRBJ1-4 NA NA TRBV16 CASSQWAGRNEKLFF TGTGCCAGCAGCCAATGGGCAGGAAGGAATGAAAAACTGTTTTTT
TRBJ1-1 NA few TRBV7-2 CASTGGTEAFF TGTGCCAGCACCGGAGGCACTGAAGCTTTCTTT
TRBJ2-6 TRBD2 NA TRBV5-1 CASSLRLAGASGANVLTF TGCGCCAGCAGCCTCCGACTAGCGGGTGCCTCTGGGGCCAACGTCCTGACTTTC
TRBJ1-4 NA few TRBV29-1 CSVEDVQGRKEKLFF TGCAGCGTTGAAGATGTTCAGGGTCGTAAAGAAAAACTGTTTTTT
TRBJ1-1 NA few TRBV5-1 CASSLERGTEAFF TGCGCCAGCAGCCTAGAACGGGGCACTGAAGCTTTCTTT
TRBJ1-5 TRBD1 few TRBV4-2 CASSLTGGGNQPQHF TGTGCCAGCAGCCTCACAGGGGGCGGCAATCAGCCCCAGCATTTT
TRBJ2-5 TRBD1 NA TRBV5-6 CASRTGPGEETQYF TGTGCCAGCAGGACAGGGCCAGGGGAAGAGACCCAGTACTTC
TRBJ2-1 TRBD2 many TRBV18 CASSPPLAVDEQFF TGTGCCAGCTCACCACCACTAGCGGTCGATGAGCAGTTCTTC
TRBJ1-5 NA NA TRBV6-1 CASSGLQGQPQHF TGTGCCAGCAGTGGCCTACAGGGTCAGCCCCAGCATTTT
TRBJ2-6 NA few TRBV28 CASESPASGESSGANVLTF TGTGCCAGCGAATCGCCTGCCAGCGGAGAGAGCTCTGGGGCCAACGTCCTGACTTTC
TRBJ2-1 TRBD2 few TRBV2 CASSVLGTSSDEQFF TGTGCCAGCAGTGTTCTTGGGACTAGCTCGGATGAGCAGTTCTTC
TRBJ1-3 NA NA TRBV15 CATSRDLAGNTIYF TGTGCCACCAGCAGGGACTTGGCTGGAAACACCATATATTTT
TRBJ2-7 NA NA TRBV7-2 CASSFAPGSYEQYF TGTGCCAGCAGCTTCGCCCCGGGCTCCTACGAGCAGTACTTC
TRBJ2-2 NA few TRBV2 CASDLGGGVYPGELFF TGTGCCAGCGACCTTGGAGGCGGAGTATATCCCGGGGAGCTGTTTTTT
TRBJ2-1 NA many TRBV30 CAWRQSPTYNEQFF TGTGCCTGGAGACAGTCCCCAACCTACAATGAGCAGTTCTTC
TRBJ2-1 NA NA TRBV6-5 CASSYSGSKNEQFF TGTGCCAGCAGTTACTCCGGGAGTAAAAATGAGCAGTTCTTC
TRBJ2-7 NA NA TRBV30 CAWATAYEQYF TGTGCCTGGGCGACAGCTTACGAGCAGTACTTC
TRBJ2-6 TRBD2 NA TRBV19 CASSTAAGGPSGANVLTF TGTGCCAGTAGTACGGCGGCGGGAGGGCCATCCGGGGCCAACGTCCTGACTTTC
TRBJ1-2 TRBD1 few TRBV7-9 CASSLGEGALGYTF TGTGCCAGCAGCTTGGGAGAGGGGGCGTTGGGCTACACCTTC